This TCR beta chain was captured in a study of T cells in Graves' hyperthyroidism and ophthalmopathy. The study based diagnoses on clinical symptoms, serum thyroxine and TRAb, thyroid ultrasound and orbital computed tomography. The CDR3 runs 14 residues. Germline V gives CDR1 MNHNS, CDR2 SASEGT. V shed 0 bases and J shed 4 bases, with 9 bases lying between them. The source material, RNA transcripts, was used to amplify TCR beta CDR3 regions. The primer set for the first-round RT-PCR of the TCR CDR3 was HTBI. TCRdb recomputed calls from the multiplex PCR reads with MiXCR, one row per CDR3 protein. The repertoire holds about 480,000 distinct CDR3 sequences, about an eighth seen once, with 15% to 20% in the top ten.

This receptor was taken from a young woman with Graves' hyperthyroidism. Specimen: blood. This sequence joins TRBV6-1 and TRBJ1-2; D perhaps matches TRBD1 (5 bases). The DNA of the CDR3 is TGTGCCAGCAGTGAAGCAAGGGGCGGCTATGGCTACACCTTC. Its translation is CASSEARGGYGYTF.